A selection of T cell receptor beta chains follows, all from one sample in a study of CD8 T cells in ankylosing spondylitis. TCRdb recomputed calls from the 5' RACE reads with MiXCR, one row per CDR3 protein. In the table there are about 130,000 distinct CDR3 sequences, approximately 10% of which are singletons. Sequencing input: blood, either unsorted or a sorted T cell fraction (not recorded which). The source of these receptors is a female donor with ankylosing spondylitis or in good health (not recorded which). The CDR3 runs from the conserved cysteine through the conserved F or W. The D gene is left open where the match is weak. The size of a clone is reported for some rows only, either as once, few or many, or as a class for expanded clones.

cdr3_length: 15
j_call: TRBJ2-3
d_call: NA
clone_size: many
v_call: TRBV4-1
cdr3_nt: TGCGCCAGCAGACCGGGACTCCTGAGCACAGATACGCAGTATTTT
cdr3_aa: CASRPGLLSTDTQYF

cdr3_length: 12
j_call: TRBJ2-4
d_call: NA
clone_size: many
v_call: TRBV9
cdr3_nt: TGTGCCAGCAGTCGGGAGCAAAACATTCAGTACTTC
cdr3_aa: CASSREQNIQYF

cdr3_length: 15
j_call: TRBJ1-1
d_call: NA
clone_size: many
v_call: TRBV7-8
cdr3_nt: TGTGCCAGCAGCTTAATCAACGAAAGGAACACTGAAGCTTTCTTT
cdr3_aa: CASSLINERNTEAFF

cdr3_length: 13
j_call: TRBJ2-2
d_call: NA
clone_size: few
v_call: TRBV15
cdr3_nt: TGTGCCACCAGCAGAGGTAGCGGCGGGGAGCTGTTTTTT
cdr3_aa: CATSRGSGGELFF

cdr3_length: 15
j_call: TRBJ1-2
d_call: NA
clone_size: few
v_call: TRBV12-3/TRBV12-4
cdr3_nt: TGTGACAAGCTATTGAGAACAGACCATAACTATGGCTACACCTTC
cdr3_aa: CDKLLRTDHNYGYTF

cdr3_length: 15
j_call: TRBJ2-1
d_call: NA
clone_size: many
v_call: TRBV20-1
cdr3_nt: TGCAGTGCTAGAGGGGGACTGGGACACGACAATGAGCAGTTCTTC
cdr3_aa: CSARGGLGHDNEQFF

cdr3_length: 17
j_call: TRBJ2-3
d_call: TRBD2
clone_size: NA
v_call: TRBV3-1
cdr3_nt: TGTGCCTCCTGCCAAGAGGGGACTAGCGGAGCCACAGATACGCAGTATTTT
cdr3_aa: CASCQEGTSGATDTQYF

cdr3_length: 13
j_call: TRBJ2-1
d_call: TRBD1
clone_size: many
v_call: TRBV12-3/TRBV12-4
cdr3_nt: TGTGCCCTCGGGGGACAGGGTGACAATGAGCAGTTCTTC
cdr3_aa: CALGGQGDNEQFF

cdr3_length: 12
j_call: TRBJ2-7
d_call: TRBD1
clone_size: many
v_call: TRBV20-1
cdr3_nt: TGCAGTGCTACGGGACAGGGCTACGAGCAGTACTTC
cdr3_aa: CSATGQGYEQYF

cdr3_length: 15
j_call: TRBJ2-3
d_call: TRBD2
clone_size: many
v_call: TRBV7-9
cdr3_nt: TGTGCCAGCAGCTTCTTGCGGGGGGGCACAGATACGCAGTATTTT
cdr3_aa: CASSFLRGGTDTQYF

cdr3_length: 14
j_call: TRBJ1-1
d_call: TRBD1
clone_size: many
v_call: TRBV5-1
cdr3_nt: TGCGCCAGCAGCTACCGGGACAGGAACACTGAAGCTTTCTTT
cdr3_aa: CASSYRDRNTEAFF

cdr3_length: 16
j_call: TRBJ1-1
d_call: NA
clone_size: many
v_call: TRBV5-1
cdr3_nt: TGCGCCAGCAGCCCCCCTCTGGGAGGAATGGAGTCTGAAGCTTTCTTT
cdr3_aa: CASSPPLGGMESEAFF

cdr3_length: 15
j_call: TRBJ2-1
d_call: NA
clone_size: many
v_call: TRBV5-4
cdr3_nt: TGTGCCAGCAGCCCGGGTTGGCAGGGTTTAAGTGAGCAGTTCTTC
cdr3_aa: CASSPGWQGLSEQFF

cdr3_length: 14
j_call: TRBJ2-3
d_call: NA
clone_size: many
v_call: TRBV18
cdr3_nt: TGTGCCAGCTCACCAGGTCTCAGCACAGATACGCAGTATTTT
cdr3_aa: CASSPGLSTDTQYF

cdr3_length: 16
j_call: TRBJ1-4
d_call: NA
clone_size: NA
v_call: TRBV28
cdr3_nt: TGTGCCAGCTCGTGGGGGGCCAACATTTGGGATGAAAAACTGTTTTTT
cdr3_aa: CASSWGANIWDEKLFF

cdr3_length: 15
j_call: TRBJ2-1
d_call: NA
clone_size: many
v_call: TRBV15
cdr3_nt: TGTGCCACCAGCAGAGATCCGGGCCCCGGGAATGAGCAGTTCTTC
cdr3_aa: CATSRDPGPGNEQFF

cdr3_length: 14
j_call: TRBJ1-6
d_call: NA
clone_size: NA
v_call: TRBV28
cdr3_nt: TGTGCCAGCAGTCCAACACAGCTTCATTCACCCCTCCACTTT
cdr3_aa: CASSPTQLHSPLHF

cdr3_length: 13
j_call: TRBJ1-1
d_call: NA
clone_size: NA
v_call: TRBV7-9
cdr3_nt: TGTGCCAGCAGCCCATACCTGGGCACTGAAGCTTTCTTT
cdr3_aa: CASSPYLGTEAFF

cdr3_length: 12
j_call: TRBJ1-2
d_call: NA
clone_size: many
v_call: TRBV12-3/TRBV12-4
cdr3_nt: TGTGCCAGCAGTTTGGGGAGTCCGGGGTACACCTTC
cdr3_aa: CASSLGSPGYTF

cdr3_length: 14
j_call: TRBJ2-2
d_call: NA
clone_size: many
v_call: TRBV10-2
cdr3_nt: TGCGCCAGCAGAATACTGGGACTCACCGGGGAGCTGTTTTTT
cdr3_aa: CASRILGLTGELFF

cdr3_length: 14
j_call: TRBJ1-2
d_call: TRBD1
clone_size: many
v_call: TRBV3-1
cdr3_nt: TGTGCCAGCAGCCAGCCGGGACAGTTATATGGCTACACCTTC
cdr3_aa: CASSQPGQLYGYTF

cdr3_length: 14
j_call: TRBJ2-7
d_call: NA
clone_size: many
v_call: TRBV5-1
cdr3_nt: TGCGCCAGCAGCTTGGGTAGCGGCTCCTACGAGCAGTACTTC
cdr3_aa: CASSLGSGSYEQYF

cdr3_length: 15
j_call: TRBJ1-4
d_call: NA
clone_size: many
v_call: TRBV5-1
cdr3_nt: TGCGCCAGCAGCTTGGGGGGGGGCGCCAGTGAAAAACTGTTTTTT
cdr3_aa: CASSLGGGASEKLFF

cdr3_length: 14
j_call: TRBJ2-2
d_call: NA
clone_size: many
v_call: TRBV5-1
cdr3_nt: TGCGCCAGCAGCCCCAGACAGTCCACCGGGGAGCTGTTTTTT
cdr3_aa: CASSPRQSTGELFF

cdr3_length: 13
j_call: TRBJ2-2
d_call: NA
clone_size: many
v_call: TRBV7-9
cdr3_nt: TGTGCCAGCAGCTTTAAGAACACCGGGGAGCTGTTTTTT
cdr3_aa: CASSFKNTGELFF

cdr3_length: 19
j_call: TRBJ2-1
d_call: TRBD2
clone_size: NA
v_call: TRBV3-1
cdr3_nt: TGTACCAGCAGTTTACCCAGGACTAGCGGGGGGCAGATGTACAATGAGCAGTTCTTC
cdr3_aa: CTSSLPRTSGGQMYNEQFF

cdr3_length: 14
j_call: TRBJ1-4
d_call: TRBD1
clone_size: many
v_call: TRBV7-2
cdr3_nt: TGTGCCAGCAGCTTAGGACAGGGTGAAGGAAAACTGTTTTTT
cdr3_aa: CASSLGQGEGKLFF

cdr3_length: 19
j_call: TRBJ2-3
d_call: TRBD2
clone_size: many
v_call: TRBV6-5
cdr3_nt: TGTGCCAGCAGTTACAGACTAGCTTGGGGCCCTTATAGCACAGATACGCAGTATTTT
cdr3_aa: CASSYRLAWGPYSTDTQYF

cdr3_length: 13
j_call: TRBJ1-1
d_call: TRBD1
clone_size: many
v_call: TRBV20-1
cdr3_nt: TGCAGTGCCGGAGGACAGGGGGGGGGTGAAGCTTTCTTT
cdr3_aa: CSAGGQGGGEAFF

cdr3_length: 11
j_call: TRBJ2-3
d_call: TRBD2
clone_size: NA
v_call: TRBV25-1
cdr3_nt: TGTGCCAGCACCTCGGGGGGTACGCAGTATTTT
cdr3_aa: CASTSGGTQYF

cdr3_length: 13
j_call: TRBJ1-3
d_call: NA
clone_size: few
v_call: TRBV6-5
cdr3_nt: TGTGCCAGCAGTTCTATTTCTGGAAACACCATATATTTT
cdr3_aa: CASSSISGNTIYF

cdr3_length: 16
j_call: TRBJ2-1
d_call: NA
clone_size: many
v_call: TRBV12-3/TRBV12-4
cdr3_nt: TGTGCCAGCAGTTTAGGGGGTGCCCGCTCCTACAATGAGCAGTTCTTC
cdr3_aa: CASSLGGARSYNEQFF

cdr3_length: 13
j_call: TRBJ2-7
d_call: NA
clone_size: many
v_call: TRBV28
cdr3_nt: TGTGCCAGCCTCCGACAGGCAACCTACGAGCAGTACTTC
cdr3_aa: CASLRQATYEQYF

cdr3_length: 14
j_call: TRBJ1-5
d_call: NA
clone_size: many
v_call: TRBV5-1
cdr3_nt: TGCGCCAGCAGCTTGACTCCGGCCCCCGCGCCCCAGCATTTT
cdr3_aa: CASSLTPAPAPQHF

cdr3_length: 15
j_call: TRBJ1-5
d_call: NA
clone_size: many
v_call: TRBV6-1
cdr3_nt: TGTGCCAGCTCCCAGGGTTCTCATAGCAATCAGCCCCAGCATTTT
cdr3_aa: CASSQGSHSNQPQHF

cdr3_length: 11
j_call: TRBJ2-1
d_call: NA
clone_size: many
v_call: TRBV28
cdr3_nt: TGTGCCAGCAGTTTCTTTCGTGAGCAGTTCTTC
cdr3_aa: CASSFFREQFF

cdr3_length: 14
j_call: TRBJ1-2
d_call: NA
clone_size: many
v_call: TRBV12-3/TRBV12-4
cdr3_nt: TGTGCCAGCAGCCTTATGGGCACCCAATATGGCTACACCTTC
cdr3_aa: CASSLMGTQYGYTF

cdr3_length: 13
j_call: TRBJ2-7
d_call: TRBD2
clone_size: many
v_call: TRBV30
cdr3_nt: TGTGCCTGGAGTCGGAAGCGGGGAGGCGAGCAGTACTTC
cdr3_aa: CAWSRKRGGEQYF

cdr3_length: 18
j_call: TRBJ2-4
d_call: NA
clone_size: few
v_call: TRBV21-1
cdr3_nt: NA
cdr3_aa: CASSRVGQGAGAKNIQYF

cdr3_length: 15
j_call: TRBJ1-1
d_call: NA
clone_size: many
v_call: TRBV12-3/TRBV12-4
cdr3_nt: TGTGCCAGCAGTTTATGGCACCTCTCCGGGACTGAAGCTTTCTTT
cdr3_aa: CASSLWHLSGTEAFF

cdr3_length: 13
j_call: TRBJ1-1
d_call: NA
clone_size: many
v_call: TRBV11-2
cdr3_nt: TGTGCCAGCAGCTTAGGGTCAGGGCGGGGAGCTTTCTTT
cdr3_aa: CASSLGSGRGAFF

cdr3_length: 14
j_call: TRBJ1-2
d_call: NA
clone_size: many
v_call: TRBV18
cdr3_nt: TGTGCCAGCTCACCACAAGCAGAAGGCTATGGCTACACCTTC
cdr3_aa: CASSPQAEGYGYTF

cdr3_length: 12
j_call: TRBJ2-7
d_call: NA
clone_size: few
v_call: TRBV6-2/TRBV6-3
cdr3_nt: TGTGCCACCTCGGAAGGAACCTACGAGCAGTACTTC
cdr3_aa: CATSEGTYEQYF

cdr3_length: 14
j_call: TRBJ2-3
d_call: NA
clone_size: NA
v_call: TRBV11-3
cdr3_nt: TGTGTCAGCAGCTTAGAAGGGAGCACAGATACGCAGTATTTT
cdr3_aa: CVSSLEGSTDTQYF

cdr3_length: 15
j_call: TRBJ1-3
d_call: NA
clone_size: many
v_call: TRBV9
cdr3_nt: TGTGCCAGCAGCGTAGATGGCCGCTCTGGAAACACCATATATTTT
cdr3_aa: CASSVDGRSGNTIYF

cdr3_length: 14
j_call: TRBJ2-7
d_call: NA
clone_size: NA
v_call: TRBV11-3
cdr3_nt: TGTGCCAGCAGCTTATGGGCTAGGGGGAGCGAGCAGTACTTC
cdr3_aa: CASSLWARGSEQYF

cdr3_length: 14
j_call: TRBJ2-4
d_call: NA
clone_size: many
v_call: TRBV9
cdr3_nt: TGTGCCAGCAGCTCCTCATGGGCCAAAAACATTCAGTACTTC
cdr3_aa: CASSSSWAKNIQYF

cdr3_length: 15
j_call: TRBJ1-2
d_call: TRBD1
clone_size: NA
v_call: TRBV7-9
cdr3_nt: TGTGCCAGCAGCCGGACGGGACAGGAGAACTATGGCTACACCTTC
cdr3_aa: CASSRTGQENYGYTF

cdr3_length: 14
j_call: TRBJ2-1
d_call: NA
clone_size: NA
v_call: TRBV7-2
cdr3_nt: TGTGCCAGCAGACCCCGGGACCACTACAATGAGCAGTTCTTC
cdr3_aa: CASRPRDHYNEQFF

cdr3_length: 14
j_call: TRBJ1-4
d_call: NA
clone_size: many
v_call: TRBV2
cdr3_nt: TGTGCCAGCAGTCAGAACAGGCCGAATGAAAAACTGTTTTTT
cdr3_aa: CASSQNRPNEKLFF

cdr3_length: 15
j_call: TRBJ2-3
d_call: NA
clone_size: many
v_call: TRBV5-1
cdr3_nt: TGCGCCAGCAGCTTTTCAGGGCTCTTCACAGATACGCAGTATTTT
cdr3_aa: CASSFSGLFTDTQYF

cdr3_length: 14
j_call: TRBJ2-5
d_call: TRBD1
clone_size: few
v_call: TRBV13
cdr3_nt: TGTGCCAGCAGCGTGGACAGGGGGACAGAGACCCAGTACTTC
cdr3_aa: CASSVDRGTETQYF

cdr3_length: 13
j_call: TRBJ2-5
d_call: NA
clone_size: many
v_call: TRBV20-1
cdr3_nt: TGCAGTGCTAGAGGAGCCGCATGGGGGACCCAGTACTTC
cdr3_aa: CSARGAAWGTQYF

cdr3_length: 17
j_call: TRBJ2-3
d_call: TRBD1
clone_size: many
v_call: TRBV20-1
cdr3_nt: TGCAGTGCTAATAGAGCGGCCTCCCAGGGGGGCACAGATACGCAGTATTTT
cdr3_aa: CSANRAASQGGTDTQYF

cdr3_length: 12
j_call: TRBJ1-4
d_call: NA
clone_size: many
v_call: TRBV20-1
cdr3_nt: TGCAGTGCTAAGGGAGCTAATGAAAAACTGTTTTTT
cdr3_aa: CSAKGANEKLFF

cdr3_length: 14
j_call: TRBJ2-1
d_call: NA
clone_size: many
v_call: TRBV10-3
cdr3_nt: TGTGCCATCAGGGACAGCGGGGTAGGGTATGAGCAGTTCTTC
cdr3_aa: CAIRDSGVGYEQFF

cdr3_length: 14
j_call: TRBJ2-1
d_call: NA
clone_size: many
v_call: TRBV27
cdr3_nt: TGTGCCATCATGGAGGGGGGGGGTAACAATGAGCAGTTCTTC
cdr3_aa: CAIMEGGGNNEQFF

cdr3_length: 14
j_call: TRBJ2-3
d_call: TRBD2
clone_size: many
v_call: TRBV20-1
cdr3_nt: TGCAGTGCTGCGCCGCTAGCGGGTACTGGAAGGGGTCCTTTT
cdr3_aa: CSAAPLAGTGRGPF

cdr3_length: 15
j_call: TRBJ2-5
d_call: NA
clone_size: many
v_call: TRBV29-1
cdr3_nt: TGCAGCGTCCCCCGGCGGGACCGCCTTCAGGAGACCCAGTACTTC
cdr3_aa: CSVPRRDRLQETQYF